Reported below is one T cell receptor (beta chain). The data stem from a study of regulatory T cells in long-lasting Graves disease. Building of the TCR beta libraries involved iRepertoire HTBI primers and Arm-PCR of CDR3 regions. TCRdb called the multiplex PCR reads again in MiXCR, with one record for every CDR3 protein. Of 350,000 to 550,000 distinct CDR3 sequences in the sample, less than 20% were seen once. Stated time point: newly diagnosed GD, antithyroid drugs for less than 3 months. RNA extracted from PBMCs served as the sequencing template. There are 16 residues in the CDR3. The germline gives CDR1 ENHRY, CDR2 SYGVKD. The junction had 10 bases not matched to a gene; V was cut back by 6 bases and J by 1 base. This sample also appeared in a second study, on T cells in Graves' hyperthyroidism and ophthalmopathy.

The sequence was collected from a woman between 18 and 29 years old with Graves disease. This sequence joins TRBV10-3 and TRBJ2-5, with 8 bases lining up with TRBD2. The sample in question was peripheral blood mononuclear cells (PBMCs), obtained at new diagnosis, from a patient treated with antithyroid drugs. CDR3: CAIRAAGGISQETQYF. CDR3 nucleotides: TGTGCCATCAGGGCGGCGGGAGGAATATCCCAAGAGACCCAGTACTTC.